The entry below gives a single TCR beta chain sequence along with its context. This sample also contains other DNA sequences that code for the same CDR3. V gave up 6 bases and J gave up 0 bases, with 11 bases separating them. The CDR3 length is 13 residues. In germline, CDR1 is SQVTM, CDR2 ANQGSEA. The record originates from a study of beta chain features in type 1 diabetes. Expressed TCRB transcripts got sequenced, as all isolated RNA was reverse transcribed. Only in-frame clones appear in the TCRdb table, and some are missing; sequencing was by immunoSEQ multiplex PCR. There are 850,000 to 900,000 clones in the sample; roughly a sixth occur only once, and around 0.02% lies in the top ten.

The genes are TRBV29-1 and TRBJ1-1; D might be TRBD1 (5 bases). The sequence was collected from a woman aged 18-29 years in good health. Sequencing was done on a sample of naive CD4+ T cells from blood. The CDR3 sequence: CSVAGRMNTEAFF. CDR3 sequence (DNA): TGCAGCGTCGCGGGACGGATGAACACTGAAGCTTTCTTT.